What follows are 11 T cell receptor beta chains derived from one specimen sequenced in a study of cytomegalovirus exposure and HLA in healthy donors. PCR involved 60 Vbeta and 13 Jbeta primers. Clones were sequenced by immunoSEQ multiplex PCR, and TCRdb holds only the in-frame ones, with some missing. The data hold some 190,000 clones, with 78% observed a single time. The sample was PBMCs. The origin of the receptors is a female donor in good health and CMV-seronegative.

The chain combines TRBV2 with TRBJ2-3; unclear D gene. V was trimmed by 3 bases and J by 3 bases, leaving 10 bases between them. There are 14 residues in the CDR3. The germline gives CDR1 SNHLY, CDR2 FYNNEI. CDR3 residues: CASSELAGTDTQYF. CDR3 nucleotides: TGTGCCAGCAGTGAGTTAGCCGGGACAGATACGCAGTATTTT.

The rearrangement joins TRBV9 to TRBJ2-5, with TRBD2 identical over 9 bases. CDR1 and CDR2 (germline): SGDLS, YYNGEE. The V segment lost 0 bases and the J segment 4 bases; nucleotides outside the gene matches: 4. This CDR3 region has 15 residues. In DNA, the CDR3 is TGTGCCAGCAGCGTAGGAAGGACTAGCGTAGAGACCCAGTACTTC. Its translation: CASSVGRTSVETQYF.

The DNA for the CDR3 is TGTGCTAGTGGTTTGCGGGCCGGGAGGCAGTTCTTC. Translation: CASGLRAGRQFF. V usage is TRBV12-5 and J usage is TRBJ2-1, with a weak D call TRBD2 (6 bases). There are 12 residues in the CDR3. Germline values: CDR1 LGHNT, CDR2 FRNRAP. The V and J ends lost 2 bases and 12 bases respectively, with 11 bases between them. Filled out from reference TRBV12-5 and TRBJ2-1, the complete variable domain reads DARVTQTPRHKVTEMGQEVTMRCQPILGHNTVFWYRQTMMQGLELLAYFRNRAPLDDSGMPKDRFSAEMPDATLATLKIQPSEPRDSAVYFCASGLRAGRQFFGPGTRLTVL.

The rearrangement links TRBV27 to TRBJ1-4; 10 positions match TRBD1. V shed 5 bases and J 2 bases; nucleotides not matched to a gene: 14. Per germline, CDR1 MNHEY and CDR2 SMNVEV (reference sequence). The CDR3 contains 19 residues. As DNA, the CDR3 is TGTGCCAGCAGTCGCACCGGGACAGGGGTTTTTTCGACTAATGAAAAACTGTTTTTT. Its translation is CASSRTGTGVFSTNEKLFF.

The chain is built from TRBV2 and TRBJ1-3, with a tentative D call TRBD1 (6 bases). The CDR3 is 14 amino acids. Looked up from germline, CDR1 is SNHLY and CDR2 is FYNNEI. The V and J ends lost 2 bases and 2 bases respectively, with 7 bases between them. CDR3 sequence reads: CASSEQGPGNTIYF. Here the CDR3 DNA reads TGTGCCAGCAGTGAACAGGGGCCTGGAAACACCATATATTTT.

The rearrangement joins TRBV9 to TRBJ2-1; a possible D gene is TRBD1 (5 bases). The CDR3 covers 15 residues. Germline CDR1 and CDR2: SGDLS and YYNGEE. V gave up 4 bases and J gave up 0 bases, with 11 bases separating them. The CDR3 here is CASSPQVSSYNEQFF. In DNA, the CDR3 is TGTGCCAGCAGCCCACAGGTGAGCTCCTACAATGAGCAGTTCTTC.

CDR3: CATRPIGDSGNTIYF. DNA for the CDR3: TGTGCCACCCGCCCAATCGGGGACTCTGGAAACACCATATATTTT. This rearrangement joins TRBV6-1 to TRBJ1-3, with D unresolved. The germline V gene has CDR1 MNHNS and CDR2 SASEGT. V gave up 10 bases and J gave up 0 bases, with 16 bases separating them. The CDR3 has 15 amino acids.

V and J are TRBV28 and TRBJ1-1, with D possibly matching TRBD1 (6 bases). Germline CDR1 MDHEN, CDR2 SYDVKM. The CDR3 totals 13 residues. The V gene lost 7 bases and the J gene lost 1 base, with 10 bases spanning the gap. CDR3 sequence (DNA): TGTGCCAGCACTCAGACAGGGAACACTGAAGCTTTCTTT. Translated: CASTQTGNTEAFF.

The rearrangement links TRBV2 to TRBJ2-3; 8 positions agree with TRBD2. CDR1 and CDR2 from the germline V gene are SNHLY and FYNNEI. This CDR3 contains 15 residues. V shed 3 bases, J shed 2 bases, and the junction held 4 bases outside the gene matches. The CDR3 DNA is TGTGCCAGCAGTGAGCGGGGGGTCCCCACAGATACGCAGTATTTT. It encodes CASSERGVPTDTQYF.

The rearrangement joins TRBV28 to TRBJ2-1, with D tentatively TRBD2 (7 bases). The V end lost 10 bases, the J end lost 7 bases, and 17 bases lay between the germline ends. The CDR3 sequence is 13 residues long. CDR1 and CDR2 (germline): MDHEN, SYDVKM. The CDR3 bases are TGTGCCACACTAAAGGGGGGGCCGAATGAGCAGTTCTTC. Its protein product is CATLKGGPNEQFF.

This clone was seen more than once but under ten times. The chain has TRBV12-5 and TRBJ2-3; D is undetermined. The CDR3 loop spans 13 amino acids. Germline V gives CDR1 LGHNT, CDR2 FRNRAP. Trimming shortened V by 7 bases and J by 1 base, and 9 bases separated the two germline ends. The CDR3: CASASSGTDTQYF. CDR3 nucleotides: TGTGCTAGTGCTTCAAGCGGCACAGATACGCAGTATTTT.